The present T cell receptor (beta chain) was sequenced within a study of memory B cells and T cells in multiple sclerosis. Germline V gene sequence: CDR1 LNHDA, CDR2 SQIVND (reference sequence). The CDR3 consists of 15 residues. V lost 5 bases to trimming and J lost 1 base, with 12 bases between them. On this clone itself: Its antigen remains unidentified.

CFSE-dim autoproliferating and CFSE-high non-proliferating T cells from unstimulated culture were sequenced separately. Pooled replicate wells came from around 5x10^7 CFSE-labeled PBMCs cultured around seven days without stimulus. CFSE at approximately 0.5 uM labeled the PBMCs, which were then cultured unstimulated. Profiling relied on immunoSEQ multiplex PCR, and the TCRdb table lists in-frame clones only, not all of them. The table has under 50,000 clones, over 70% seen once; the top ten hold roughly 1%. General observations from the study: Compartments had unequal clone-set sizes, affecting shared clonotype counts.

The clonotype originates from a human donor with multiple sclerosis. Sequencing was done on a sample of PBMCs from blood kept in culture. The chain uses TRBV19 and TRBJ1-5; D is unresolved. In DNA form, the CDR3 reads TGTGCCAGTAGTGTCGAAGACTACAGCAATCAGCCCCAGCATTTT. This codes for CASSVEDYSNQPQHF.